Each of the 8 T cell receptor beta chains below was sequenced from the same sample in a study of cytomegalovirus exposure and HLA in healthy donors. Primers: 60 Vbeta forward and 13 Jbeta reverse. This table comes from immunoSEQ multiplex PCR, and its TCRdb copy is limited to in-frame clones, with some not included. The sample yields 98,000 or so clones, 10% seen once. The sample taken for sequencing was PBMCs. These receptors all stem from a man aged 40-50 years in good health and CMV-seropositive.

DNA for the CDR3: TGTGCCAGCAGTTACGGGGGACAGGTTCGCACCGGGGAGCTGTTTTTT. This gives the protein CASSYGGQVRTGELFF. The J gene is TRBJ2-2, the V gene TRBV6-5; 8 bases map to TRBD1. The CDR3 sequence is 16 residues long. Germline CDR1 is MNHEY and CDR2 is SVGAGI. With V trimmed by 2 bases and J by 4 bases, 6 bases remained unmatched.

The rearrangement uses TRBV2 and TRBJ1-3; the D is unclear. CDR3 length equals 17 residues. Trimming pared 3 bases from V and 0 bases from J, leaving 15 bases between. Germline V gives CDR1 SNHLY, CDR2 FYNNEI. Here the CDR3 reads CASSDARIKSSGNTIYF. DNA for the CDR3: TGTGCCAGCAGTGATGCCAGAATAAAATCCTCTGGAAACACCATATATTTT.

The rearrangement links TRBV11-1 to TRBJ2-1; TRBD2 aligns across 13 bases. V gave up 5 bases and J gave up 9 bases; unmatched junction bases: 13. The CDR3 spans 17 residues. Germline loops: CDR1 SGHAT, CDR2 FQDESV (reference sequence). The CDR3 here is CASSQRTSGRISSEQFF. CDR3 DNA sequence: TGTGCCAGCAGCCAGAGGACTAGCGGGAGAATTAGTAGTGAGCAGTTCTTC.

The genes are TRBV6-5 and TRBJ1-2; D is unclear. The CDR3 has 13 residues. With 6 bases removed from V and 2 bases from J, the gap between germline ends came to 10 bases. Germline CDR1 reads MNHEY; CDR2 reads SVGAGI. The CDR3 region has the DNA TGTGCCAGCAGCACTGGCGGAAACTATGGCTACACCTTC. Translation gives CASSTGGNYGYTF.

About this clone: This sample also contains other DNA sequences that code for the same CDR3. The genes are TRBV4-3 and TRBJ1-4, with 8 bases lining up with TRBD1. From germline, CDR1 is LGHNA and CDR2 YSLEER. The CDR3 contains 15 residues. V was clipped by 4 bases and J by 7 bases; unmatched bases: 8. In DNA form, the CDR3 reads TGCGCCAGCAGCCTTACCGGGACAGGAAGTGAAAAACTGTTTTTT. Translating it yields CASSLTGTGSEKLFF.

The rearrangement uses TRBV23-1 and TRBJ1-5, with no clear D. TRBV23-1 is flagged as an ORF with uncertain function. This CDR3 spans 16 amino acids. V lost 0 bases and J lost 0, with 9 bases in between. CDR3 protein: CASSQSEEASNQPQHF. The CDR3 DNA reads TGCGCCAGCAGTCAATCGGAGGAGGCTAGCAATCAGCCCCAGCATTTT.

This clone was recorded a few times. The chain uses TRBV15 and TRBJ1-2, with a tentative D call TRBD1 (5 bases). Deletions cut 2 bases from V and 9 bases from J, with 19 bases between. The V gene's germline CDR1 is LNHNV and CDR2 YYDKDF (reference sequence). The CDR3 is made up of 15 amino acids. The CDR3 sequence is CATSRRPGLNISYTF. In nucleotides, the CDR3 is TGTGCCACCAGCAGAAGACCGGGACTCAATATAAGCTACACCTTC.

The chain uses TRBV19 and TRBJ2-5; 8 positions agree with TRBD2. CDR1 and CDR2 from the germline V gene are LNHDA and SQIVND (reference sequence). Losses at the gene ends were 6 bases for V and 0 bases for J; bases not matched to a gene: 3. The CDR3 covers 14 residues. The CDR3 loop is CASRQAGDQETQYF. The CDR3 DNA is TGTGCCAGTAGACAAGCGGGAGACCAAGAGACCCAGTACTTC.